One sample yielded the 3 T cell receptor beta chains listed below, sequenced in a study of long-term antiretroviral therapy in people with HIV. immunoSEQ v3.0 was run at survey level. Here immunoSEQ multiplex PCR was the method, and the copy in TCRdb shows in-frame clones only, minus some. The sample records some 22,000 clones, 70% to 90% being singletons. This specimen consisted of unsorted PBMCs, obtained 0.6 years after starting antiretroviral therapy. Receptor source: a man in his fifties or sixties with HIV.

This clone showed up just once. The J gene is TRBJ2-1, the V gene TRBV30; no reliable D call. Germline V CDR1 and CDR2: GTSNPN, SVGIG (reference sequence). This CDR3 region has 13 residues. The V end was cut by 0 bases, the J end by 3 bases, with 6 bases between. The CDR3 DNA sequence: TGTGCCTGGAGTGTAACCGGCTACAATGAGCAGTTCTTC. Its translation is CAWSVTGYNEQFF.

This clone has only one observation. The CDR3 nucleotides are TGCGCCAGCAGCTCGTTGTCGGCTAGCGGCGGGGAGCTGTTTTTT. Translated, it gives CASSSLSASGGELFF. The chain links TRBV5-1 to TRBJ2-2; 7 bases match TRBD2. CDR1 SGHRS and CDR2 YFSETQ come from the germline V gene. The CDR3 is 15 residues long. V lost 3 bases, J lost 7 bases, and 9 bases stayed unmatched.

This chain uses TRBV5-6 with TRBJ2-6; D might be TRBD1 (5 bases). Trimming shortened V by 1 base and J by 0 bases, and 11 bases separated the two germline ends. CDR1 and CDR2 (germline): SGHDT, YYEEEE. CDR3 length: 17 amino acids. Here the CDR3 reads CASSLTGGFSGANVLTF. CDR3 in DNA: TGTGCCAGCAGCTTGACAGGTGGCTTCTCTGGGGCCAACGTCCTGACTTTC.